This is a list of T cell receptor beta chains from one sample in a study of cytomegalovirus exposure and HLA in healthy donors. The method was immunoSEQ multiplex PCR; TCRdb's version includes in-frame clones alone and lacks a portion of them. Here the sample spans roughly 100,000 clones, under 85% being singletons. Sample: PBMCs. These receptors were taken from a woman aged 40 to 50 in good health and CMV-seropositive. Both conserved end residues are part of each CDR3. A D gene is named only where the DNA matches it firmly. Clone size is given for some rows only: seen once, a few or many times, or a class if the clone is expanded.

clone_size: -
j_call: TRBJ1-1
cdr3_length: 12
d_call: -
v_call: TRBV2
cdr3_aa: CASSEAPSGAFF
cdr3_nt: TGTGCCAGCAGTGAAGCGCCGTCCGGGGCTTTCTTT

clone_size: -
j_call: TRBJ1-4
cdr3_length: 15
d_call: TRBD1
v_call: TRBV7-9
cdr3_aa: CASSPWERGQEKLFF
cdr3_nt: TGTGCCAGCAGCCCCTGGGAGAGGGGGCAAGAAAAACTGTTTTTT

clone_size: once
j_call: TRBJ1-1
cdr3_length: 13
d_call: -
v_call: TRBV6-1
cdr3_aa: CASSVTLNTEAFF
cdr3_nt: TGTGCCAGCAGTGTTACACTGAACACTGAAGCTTTCTTT

clone_size: -
j_call: TRBJ2-1
cdr3_length: 12
d_call: -
v_call: TRBV9
cdr3_aa: CASSPPVDEQFF
cdr3_nt: TGTGCCAGCAGCCCTCCTGTAGATGAGCAGTTCTTC

clone_size: -
j_call: TRBJ2-1
cdr3_length: 13
d_call: -
v_call: TRBV27
cdr3_aa: CASSFGGRNEQFF
cdr3_nt: TGTGCCAGCAGTTTCGGGGGACGCAATGAGCAGTTCTTC

clone_size: -
j_call: TRBJ1-1
cdr3_length: 15
d_call: TRBD1
v_call: TRBV18
cdr3_aa: CASSPGQGRLTEAFF
cdr3_nt: TGTGCCAGCTCACCCGGACAGGGGCGTTTGACTGAAGCTTTCTTT

clone_size: -
j_call: TRBJ1-2
cdr3_length: 16
d_call: TRBD1
v_call: TRBV5-1
cdr3_aa: CASSPGDREVRYGYTF
cdr3_nt: TGCGCCAGCAGCCCGGGGGACAGGGAGGTTCGCTATGGCTACACCTTC

clone_size: -
j_call: TRBJ1-5
cdr3_length: 14
d_call: -
v_call: TRBV6-6
cdr3_aa: CASLDSYQNQPQHF
cdr3_nt: TGTGCCAGCCTGGACAGTTACCAAAATCAGCCCCAGCATTTT

clone_size: -
j_call: TRBJ2-2
cdr3_length: 15
d_call: -
v_call: TRBV7-9
cdr3_aa: CASSLAESGSGELFF
cdr3_nt: TGTGCCAGCAGCTTAGCAGAATCGGGGTCCGGGGAGCTGTTTTTT

clone_size: -
j_call: TRBJ1-1
cdr3_length: 13
d_call: -
v_call: TRBV7-9
cdr3_aa: CASSFPRGTEAFF
cdr3_nt: TGTGCCAGCAGCTTTCCTAGGGGGACTGAAGCTTTCTTT

clone_size: -
j_call: TRBJ1-1
cdr3_length: 14
d_call: TRBD1
v_call: TRBV28
cdr3_aa: CASSSQGARTEAFF
cdr3_nt: TGTGCCAGCAGTTCACAGGGGGCGAGAACTGAAGCTTTCTTT

clone_size: few
j_call: TRBJ2-7
cdr3_length: 14
d_call: -
v_call: TRBV5-5
cdr3_aa: CASSLAGVLYEQYF
cdr3_nt: TGTGCCAGCAGCTTGGCAGGGGTGCTCTACGAGCAGTACTTC

clone_size: -
j_call: TRBJ2-3
cdr3_length: 15
d_call: TRBD1
v_call: TRBV27
cdr3_aa: CASSDWDRVTDTQYF
cdr3_nt: TGTGCCAGCAGTGATTGGGACAGGGTCACAGATACGCAGTATTTT

clone_size: -
j_call: TRBJ2-2
cdr3_length: 13
d_call: TRBD2
v_call: TRBV29-1
cdr3_aa: CSVPAESGRALFF
cdr3_nt: TGCAGCGTCCCGGCGGAGAGTGGGAGGGCACTGTTTTTT

clone_size: few
j_call: TRBJ2-1
cdr3_length: 14
d_call: TRBD2
v_call: TRBV5-6
cdr3_aa: CASSFLAGGNEQFF
cdr3_nt: TGTGCCAGCAGCTTCCTAGCGGGGGGTAATGAGCAGTTCTTC

clone_size: -
j_call: TRBJ1-3
cdr3_length: 15
d_call: TRBD1
v_call: TRBV5-1
cdr3_aa: CASSLENRQGSTIYF
cdr3_nt: TGCGCCAGCAGCTTGGAAAACAGACAGGGAAGCACCATATATTTT

clone_size: few
j_call: TRBJ2-5
cdr3_length: 13
d_call: TRBD1
v_call: TRBV5-1
cdr3_aa: CASSLGQGETQYF
cdr3_nt: TGCGCCAGCAGCTTGGGACAGGGAGAGACCCAGTACTTC

clone_size: once
j_call: TRBJ1-1
cdr3_length: 14
d_call: -
v_call: TRBV5-5
cdr3_aa: CASSSGSSLTEAFF
cdr3_nt: TGTGCCAGCAGCTCCGGGAGCTCACTCACTGAAGCTTTCTTT

clone_size: -
j_call: TRBJ2-7
cdr3_length: 15
d_call: TRBD1
v_call: TRBV5-4
cdr3_aa: CASSLLGQGRHEQYF
cdr3_nt: TGTGCCAGCAGCTTGTTGGGACAGGGTCGCCACGAGCAGTACTTC

clone_size: -
j_call: TRBJ2-3
cdr3_length: 16
d_call: TRBD2
v_call: TRBV18
cdr3_aa: CASSPQLAGGTDTQYF
cdr3_nt: TGTGCCAGCTCACCACAGTTAGCGGGGGGCACAGATACGCAGTATTTT

clone_size: -
j_call: TRBJ2-7
cdr3_length: 14
d_call: TRBD1
v_call: TRBV4-1
cdr3_aa: CASSPRTGGYEQYF
cdr3_nt: TGCGCCAGCAGCCCCCGGACAGGCGGCTACGAGCAGTACTTC

clone_size: -
j_call: TRBJ1-6
cdr3_length: 16
d_call: -
v_call: TRBV5-4
cdr3_aa: CASSTRQARLNSPLHF
cdr3_nt: TGTGCCAGCAGCACTCGACAGGCTAGGCTAAATTCACCCCTCCACTTT

clone_size: few
j_call: TRBJ2-1
cdr3_length: 17
d_call: -
v_call: TRBV4-1
cdr3_aa: CASSPQPSASSYNEQFF
cdr3_nt: TGCGCCAGCAGCCCACAACCTAGCGCTAGCTCCTACAATGAGCAGTTCTTC

clone_size: few
j_call: TRBJ1-5
cdr3_length: 14
d_call: TRBD1
v_call: TRBV6-1
cdr3_aa: CASSTDRFNQPQHF
cdr3_nt: TGTGCCAGCAGTACGGACAGGTTCAATCAGCCCCAGCATTTT

clone_size: -
j_call: TRBJ2-2
cdr3_length: 18
d_call: -
v_call: TRBV7-2
cdr3_aa: CASSLKIGGASNTGELFF
cdr3_nt: TGTGCCAGCAGCTTAAAAATAGGGGGGGCCTCGAACACCGGGGAGCTGTTTTTT

clone_size: few
j_call: TRBJ1-5
cdr3_length: 13
d_call: TRBD1
v_call: TRBV4-1
cdr3_aa: CASSQVGTGHQHF
cdr3_nt: TGCGCCAGCAGCCAAGTGGGGACAGGGCACCAGCATTTT

clone_size: -
j_call: TRBJ2-1
cdr3_length: 16
d_call: -
v_call: TRBV6-4
cdr3_aa: CASSERGLAGYNEQFF
cdr3_nt: TGTGCCAGCAGTGAAAGGGGGCTAGCGGGTTACAATGAGCAGTTCTTC

clone_size: once
j_call: TRBJ1-1
cdr3_length: 13
d_call: TRBD1
v_call: TRBV14
cdr3_aa: CASSLQGDTEAFF
cdr3_nt: TGTGCCAGCAGCCTACAGGGGGACACTGAAGCTTTCTTT

clone_size: -
j_call: TRBJ2-3
cdr3_length: 13
d_call: -
v_call: TRBV28
cdr3_aa: CASSYWAEDTQYF
cdr3_nt: TGTGCCAGCAGTTATTGGGCAGAGGATACGCAGTATTTT

clone_size: -
j_call: TRBJ2-5
cdr3_length: 11
d_call: -
v_call: TRBV6-6
cdr3_aa: CASSYLETQYF
cdr3_nt: TGTGCCAGCAGTTATCTTGAGACCCAGTACTTC

clone_size: -
j_call: TRBJ1-2
cdr3_length: 18
d_call: -
v_call: TRBV4-3
cdr3_aa: CASSQDSGGGAEDYGYTF
cdr3_nt: TGCGCCAGCAGCCAAGACAGCGGTGGGGGGGCGGAGGATTATGGCTACACTTTC

clone_size: -
j_call: TRBJ2-1
cdr3_length: 15
d_call: TRBD2
v_call: TRBV6-1
cdr3_aa: CASRAIAGGHNEQFF
cdr3_nt: TGTGCCAGCAGGGCCATAGCGGGAGGACACAATGAGCAGTTCTTC

clone_size: -
j_call: TRBJ1-6
cdr3_length: 16
d_call: -
v_call: TRBV28
cdr3_aa: CASNHLLGGKNSPLHF
cdr3_nt: TGTGCCAGTAATCACCTCTTAGGGGGAAAGAATTCACCCCTCCACTTT

clone_size: -
j_call: TRBJ1-5
cdr3_length: 18
d_call: TRBD1
v_call: TRBV6-4
cdr3_aa: CASSDVSRETGGNQPQHF
cdr3_nt: TGTGCCAGCAGTGACGTGAGTAGGGAAACAGGGGGCAATCAGCCCCAGCATTTT

clone_size: -
j_call: TRBJ2-6
cdr3_length: 15
d_call: -
v_call: TRBV7-7
cdr3_aa: CASSLGSGGANVLTF
cdr3_nt: TGTGCCAGCAGCTTAGGAAGCGGAGGGGCCAACGTCCTGACTTTC

clone_size: -
j_call: TRBJ1-2
cdr3_length: 14
d_call: -
v_call: TRBV6-6
cdr3_aa: CASRMKSRGEGYTF
cdr3_nt: TGTGCCAGCAGGATGAAATCACGCGGGGAGGGCTACACCTTC

clone_size: few
j_call: TRBJ2-1
cdr3_length: 14
d_call: TRBD1
v_call: TRBV2
cdr3_aa: CASSDRDRYNEQFF
cdr3_nt: TGTGCCAGCAGCGACCGGGACAGGTACAATGAGCAGTTCTTC

clone_size: once
j_call: TRBJ2-1
cdr3_length: 15
d_call: TRBD2
v_call: TRBV19
cdr3_aa: CASSTSGSSYNEQFF
cdr3_nt: TGTGCCAGTAGTACCAGCGGGAGCTCCTACAATGAGCAGTTCTTC

clone_size: -
j_call: TRBJ1-4
cdr3_length: 12
d_call: -
v_call: TRBV6-6
cdr3_aa: CASSYSQAGLFF
cdr3_nt: TGTGCCAGCAGTTACTCACAAGCCGGGCTGTTTTTT